This T cell receptor (beta chain) was profiled in a study of blood T cell repertoires in COVID-19. Background on the study: PBMCs, B-cell-depleted T cells, or T cells provided the cDNA or gDNA that made up the material.

Produced via immunoSEQ multiplex PCR; TCRdb's table is partial and in-frame only. The table lists fewer than 250,000 clones, under 90% of them singletons. The germline V gene has CDR1 SGDLS and CDR2 YYNGEE. Trimming at V came to 2 bases and at J to 5 bases, leaving 1 base not matched to a gene. This CDR3 has 14 residues. The origin of this receptor is a man in his fifties with acute or convalescent COVID-19. The chain is built from TRBV9 and TRBJ1-5; 10 bases map to TRBD1. Material for sequencing was peripheral blood. CDR3 region: CASSVGTGDQPQHF. The CDR3 DNA reads TGTGCCAGCAGCGTCGGGACAGGGGATCAGCCCCAGCATTTT.